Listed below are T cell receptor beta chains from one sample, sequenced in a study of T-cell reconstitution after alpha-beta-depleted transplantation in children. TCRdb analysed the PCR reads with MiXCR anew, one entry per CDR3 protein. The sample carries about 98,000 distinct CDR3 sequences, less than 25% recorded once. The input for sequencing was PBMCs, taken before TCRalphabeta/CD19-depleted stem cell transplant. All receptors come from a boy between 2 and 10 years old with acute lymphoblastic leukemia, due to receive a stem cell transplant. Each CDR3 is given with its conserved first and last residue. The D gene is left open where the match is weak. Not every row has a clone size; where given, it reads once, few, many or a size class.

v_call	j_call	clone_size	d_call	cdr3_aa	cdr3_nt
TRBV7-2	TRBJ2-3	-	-	CASSLVQGLTDTQYF	TGTGCCAGCAGCTTAGTGCAGGGCCTCACAGATACGCAGTATTTT
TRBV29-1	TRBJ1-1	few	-	CSVDISGTNTEAFF	TGCAGCGTTGATATCTCCGGGACAAACACTGAAGCTTTCTTT
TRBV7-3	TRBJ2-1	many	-	CASSLSGGADEQFF	TGTGCCAGCAGCTTGAGTGGAGGGGCGGATGAGCAGTTCTTC
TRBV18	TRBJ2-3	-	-	CASSSLVADTQYF	TGTGCCAGCTCAAGTCTGGTAGCAGATACGCAGTATTTT
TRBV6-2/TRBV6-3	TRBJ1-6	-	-	CASSYSRTDSWSPLHF	TGTGCCAGCAGTTACTCGAGGACAGATTCATGGTCACCCCTCCACTTT
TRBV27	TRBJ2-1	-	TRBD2	CATEPSGRGYNEQFF	TGTGCCACCGAACCTAGCGGGAGAGGCTACAATGAGCAGTTCTTC
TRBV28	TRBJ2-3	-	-	CASSFPGRYSTDTQYF	TGTGCCAGCAGTTTCCCCGGCCGCTATAGCACAGATACGCAGTATTTT
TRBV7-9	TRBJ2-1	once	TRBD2	CASSLVVLAAYNEQFF	TGTGCCAGCAGCTTAGTGGTACTAGCGGCCTACAATGAGCAGTTCTTC
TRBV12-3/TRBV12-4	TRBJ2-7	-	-	CASSPGKSYEQYF	TGTGCCAGCAGCCCTGGCAAATCCTACGAGCAGTACTTC
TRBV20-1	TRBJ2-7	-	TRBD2	CSATGGLAPFSYEQYF	TGCAGTGCTACGGGGGGACTAGCGCCTTTTTCCTACGAGCAGTACTTC
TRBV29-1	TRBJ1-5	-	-	CSVATVNNQPQHF	TGCAGCGTAGCGACGGTGAACAATCAGCCCCAGCATTTT
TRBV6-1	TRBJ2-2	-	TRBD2	CASKVAGAANTGELFF	TGTGCCAGCAAGGTAGCGGGAGCGGCGAACACCGGGGAGCTGTTTTTT
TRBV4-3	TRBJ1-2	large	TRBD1	CASSLETPGQTYGYTF	TGCGCCAGCAGCCTCGAAACGCCGGGACAGACCTATGGCTACACCTTC
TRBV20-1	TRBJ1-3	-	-	CSARDTGGGNTIYF	TGCAGTGCTAGAGATACAGGAGGAGGAAACACCATATATTTT
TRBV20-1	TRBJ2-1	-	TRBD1	CSAREGQVLYNEQFF	TGCAGTGCTAGAGAGGGACAGGTCCTCTACAATGAGCAGTTCTTC
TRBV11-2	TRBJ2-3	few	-	CASSLDSGGVTDTQYF	TGTGCCAGCAGCTTAGACTCAGGTGGGGTCACAGATACGCAGTATTTT
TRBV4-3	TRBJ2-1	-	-	CASSQDRTGADSNEQFF	TGCGCCAGCAGCCAAGATCGGACGGGGGCGGATTCTAATGAGCAGTTCTTC
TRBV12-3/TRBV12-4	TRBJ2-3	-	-	CASSPYSGGGTDTQYF	TGTGCCAGCAGCCCCTATAGCGGAGGCGGCACAGATACGCAGTATTTT
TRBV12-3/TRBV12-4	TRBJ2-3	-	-	CASSSPASDTDTQYF	TGTGCCAGCAGCTCCCCGGCGTCGGACACAGATACGCAGTATTTT
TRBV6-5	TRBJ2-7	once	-	CASSYGQGYNEQYF	TGTGCCAGCAGTTACGGTCAGGGCTATAACGAGCAGTACTTC
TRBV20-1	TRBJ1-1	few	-	CSAISRQTEAFF	TGCAGTGCTATAAGCCGACAGACTGAAGCTTTCTTT
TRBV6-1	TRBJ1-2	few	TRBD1	CASEPVGQGSWYGYTF	TGTGCCAGCGAGCCCGTAGGACAGGGATCTTGGTATGGCTACACCTTC
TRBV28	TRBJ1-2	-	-	CASSAQGSGYTF	TGTGCCAGCAGCGCCCAGGGGTCGGGCTACACCTTC
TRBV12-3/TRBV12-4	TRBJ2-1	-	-	CASVRSGAHNEQFF	TGTGCCAGCGTTCGGAGCGGAGCCCACAATGAGCAGTTCTTC
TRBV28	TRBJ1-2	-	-	CASSLAEPYGYTF	TGTGCCAGCAGTCTCGCAGAGCCTTATGGCTACACCTTC